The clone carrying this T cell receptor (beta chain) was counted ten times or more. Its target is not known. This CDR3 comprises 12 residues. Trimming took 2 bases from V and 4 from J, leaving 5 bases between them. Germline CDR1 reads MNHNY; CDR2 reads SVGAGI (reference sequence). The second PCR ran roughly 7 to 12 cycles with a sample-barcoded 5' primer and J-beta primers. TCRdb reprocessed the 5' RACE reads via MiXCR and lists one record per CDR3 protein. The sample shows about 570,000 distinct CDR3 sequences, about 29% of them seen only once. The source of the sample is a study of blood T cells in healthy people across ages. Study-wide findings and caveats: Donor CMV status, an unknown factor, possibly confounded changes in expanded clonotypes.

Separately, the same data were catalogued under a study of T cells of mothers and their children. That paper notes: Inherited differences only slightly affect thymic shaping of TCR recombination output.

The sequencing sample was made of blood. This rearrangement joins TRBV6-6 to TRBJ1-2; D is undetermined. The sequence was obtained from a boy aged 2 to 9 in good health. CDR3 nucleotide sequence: TGTGCCAGCAGTTACATCGGCTATGGCTACACCTTC. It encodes CASSYIGYGYTF.